Described below is a single T cell receptor beta chain sequence and its context. Its antigen is not yet known. The sample holds no much larger clone one base away, and base qualities are not on file. V sheds 5 bases and J sheds 10 bases, leaving 12 bases between their ends. The CDR3 spans 12 residues, from the cysteine through the phenylalanine. Only the CDR3 DNA is retained, 36 bases long and in frame from the first base. CDR1 and CDR2, looked up from the germline V gene, are MNHNS and SASEGT. Receptor amplification or capture employed the immunoSEQ multiplex PCR assay. The multiplex PCR relied on a mix of 60 forward primers for TCR Vbeta segments and 13 reverse primers for TCR Jbeta segments. The CDR3 region of rearranged TCR beta genes was amplified from genomic DNA with a multiplex PCR assay. The Illumina HiSeq System was used to sequence the amplified TCR beta libraries as 87-base-pair reads. In the paper's pipeline: Across the 500 to 850 repertoires, a later analysis counted about 81 million unique TCR beta chains, 9.5 million to 12 million of which were shared by at least two donors. A nearest-neighbor algorithm error-corrected the raw reads and collapsed the reads into unique sequences, merging closely related sequences to remove PCR and sequencing errors. Alignment of CDR3 sequences to IMGT reference sequences was used to assign V, D and J gene segments. For a sequence to be retained, at least a six-nucleotide match to both a V gene segment and a J gene segment was required. A rearrangement was called productive if the CDR3 had no stop codons and remained in frame with V and J, and every other rearrangement was called non-productive. CDR3 was defined according to IMGT convention as the region running from the second conserved V-encoded cysteine to the conserved J-encoded phenylalanine. The earlier analysis of around 640 of the donors excluded sequences that lacked an unambiguous match to a single V gene segment. In an earlier analysis of 587 of the donors, V segments were called functional above 56.7% productive rearrangements and were called segregating when the between-donor standard deviation exceeded 5%. A statistical classification framework was built for diagnosing cytomegalovirus status from the catalog of TCR beta chain sequences. In a later analysis, TCR nucleotide sequences were compared against IMGT/GENE-DB human TR gene sequences so that V and J genes could be assigned. The TCRdist pipeline was used in a later analysis to assign CDR3 sequences and most-parsimonious VDJ recombination scenarios. In a later analysis, each TCR beta chain was defined by its CDR3 amino acid sequence together with its V-gene family, and reads lacking a unique V-gene family were excluded. A later analysis removed 550 to 700 highly shared, low-generation-probability nucleotide sequences to deal with suspected cross-contamination and a sequencing artifact. In a later analysis, a clonal expansion index was calculated for each public chain from normalized within-repertoire ranks of inferred template counts. Generation probabilities in a later analysis came from a VDJ recombination model fitted to out-of-frame rearrangements, and those results were checked against IGoR. In a later analysis, hypergeometric tests were used to score TCR-TCR, TCR-HLA and TCR-CMV co-occurrence, with a repertoire-size bias correction applied to TCR pairs. A later analysis estimated false discovery rates by permuting HLA or CMV assignments 20 times. In a later analysis, co-occurring TCRs were grouped using DBSCAN, with TCRdist sequence similarity added in when clustering inside HLA-allele-positive subsets. For co-occurrence clustering, repertoires with fewer than 30,000 or more than 120,000 public chains were excluded, along with four to six repertoires with anomalous nucleotide sharing. Drawn from immuneACCESS, this table holds only the in-frame rearrangements with V and J called that TCRdb kept. Clones are partly lost; checked studies trace under half to an unresolved V gene and leave the rest unexplained. V, J and clone size reflect that table, while D and trimming were determined from the DNA. Within this sample are about 150,000 clones, with roughly 80% of them counted one time only. Jointly, the top ten make up approximately 2.7% of the sample.

This entry comes from a study of cytomegalovirus exposure and HLA in healthy donors (dated by TCRdb to the late 2010s). Regarding the research as a whole: According to an earlier analysis of around 600 of the donors, about 190 million T cells yielded 117 million unique TCR beta sequences and approximately 300 Gb of sequence data. Among some 400 genotyped donors of the cohort, an average of about 220,000 unique TCR beta nucleotide sequences was sequenced per donor, of which about 19% were non-productive. Every discovery cohort repertoire had been produced on one sequencing platform. Rather than drawing on any new phenotypic data, the later analysis identified candidate immune exposures from TCR beta sequences and the way those sequences occurred across donors. The study profiled the T cell repertoires of 666 subjects by immunosequencing and related them to cytomegalovirus serostatus. In a later analysis, previously published TCR beta repertoires from 550 to 750 donors were re-analyzed and high-resolution HLA genotyping was added so that TCR occurrence patterns could be studied. Roughly 300 gigabases of sequencing data and roughly 80 million unique TCR sequences made up an early release that covered nearly 650 HLA-typed donors. The genetic ancestry cluster associated with self-reported Caucasian donors included 80% to 90% of the 350 to 500 genotyped donors. The number of typed donors differed by locus: about 620-640 for A, B, C, DRB1 and DQB1; 522 for DQA1; approximately 600 for DPA1; and roughly 490 for DPB1. An earlier analysis of 500 to 650 of the donors applied high-throughput TCR beta sequencing to assess whether each TCR beta V gene segment acted as functional or pseudogenic. A later genetic analysis used genome-wide SNP genotypes for about 65% of the 666 donors, treating that subset as a discovery cohort. The study aimed to test whether signatures of past pathogen exposure could be identified by cataloging public T cell receptors. Donor age, sex, ethnicity and CMV serostatus were compiled alongside the repertoire data. Class I and class II HLA loci were covered by the typing at four-digit resolution. In addition to the first cohort of roughly 670 subjects, a separate validation cohort of over 90 different subjects was used. Four or five DR-DQ haplotypes were handled as single units for association and clustering because linkage in the cohort was strong. To predict cytomegalovirus infection status, the study brought together high-throughput TCR immunosequencing, statistical association of individual TCRs with disease status, and machine learning. Study-wide conclusions, independent of this receptor: In a later analysis, the rate of TCR association differed among HLA loci, with DRB1 alleles having the most associated TCRs and HLA-C alleles having the fewest. CMV serostatus was the only immune exposure information available for the cohort. In the study, around 150 TCR beta chains were listed as associated with cytomegalovirus. A further reported finding was that TCR beta sequences accurately predicted the HLA-A and HLA-B alleles for most subjects in the first cohort. The sequencing pipeline was judged likely to have produced a cluster of highly shared sequence variants as a technical artifact. Strong co-occurrence of HLA alleles, especially DR and DQ, made assigning TCR associations to individual alleles difficult. Some IMGT-functional V segments, including TRBV6-2 and TRBV6-3, could not be distinguished by the 87-base-pair reads and were therefore excluded. Cytomegalovirus status was reported to be diagnosed by the classifier with high specificity and sensitivity in both the original and validation cohorts. An association between a missense DCLRE1C variant and V-gene and J-gene trimming of TCR beta chains was found in a later genetic analysis and replicated in an independent cohort. Some 16 rarely observed V segments, including chromosome 9 orphons, were excluded from the earlier analysis of some 590 of the donors because counts were too low. A later genetic analysis reported fewer N-insertions in productive TCRs among donors in an Asian-associated ancestry cluster than the 666-donor mean. At a false discovery rate of 0.05, a later analysis linked 15,000 to 20,000 TCR beta sequences to specific HLA alleles. The authors suggested that the approach could potentially be extended to other disease states and immunological phenotypes. Presence/absence analyses assumed roughly uniform sequencing depth across donors, an assumption that may not hold. A later analysis reported that several top co-occurrence clusters appeared linked to parvovirus B19, influenza, CMV and Epstein-Barr virus. In a later analysis, HLA-associated TCR beta chains showed more clonal expansion and lower generation probabilities than non-associated chains that were equally common. Because HLA typing was missing for some donors at each locus, association tests included only the typed subset. In this cohort, only TCR beta chains were sequenced, and detectable features were limited by the absence of alpha or paired-chain data. An earlier analysis of approximately 530 of the donors showed that most TCR beta V segments appeared in productive rearrangements either about 90% or about 30% of the time, which broadly matched IMGT annotations. A later analysis found that most CMV-associated TCR beta chains appeared HLA-restricted, with HLA associations seemingly driven largely by CMV exposure. Most TCR sequences were seen in very few donors, while some public TCRs were found in many individuals. A few of the identified cytomegalovirus-associated TCR beta chains were confirmed in vitro to be specific for cytomegalovirus antigens. Linkage disequilibrium might explain the correlated functional status among segregating V segments, but an unknown experimental factor could not be excluded.

The cohort comprised some 700 healthy bone marrow donors. All cohort members were sampled while nominally healthy, although unrecorded immune exposures were likely present. The donor tested CMV seronegative and was one of the 352 seronegative cohort members. Every donor gave a peripheral blood sample, and the peripheral blood mononuclear cells from that sample were used for TCR beta sequencing. The Qiagen DNeasy Blood Extraction Kit was used to extract genomic DNA from the blood cell samples. The V and J genes are TRBV6-1 and TRBJ2-1; the D gene lacks a confident call. What was sequenced was PBMCs. This TCR was recovered from a boy between 2 and 10 years old in good health and CMV-seronegative. The base sequence is TGTGCCAGCAGTCCCCCGTCTAGGGAGCAGTTCTTC. It is translated as CASSPPSREQFF.